These 17 T cell receptor beta chains share one sample of origin, sequenced in a study of blood T cell repertoires in COVID-19. The data were produced by immunoSEQ multiplex PCR, yet TCRdb's version contains in-frame clones alone and is incomplete. The repertoire holds roughly 63,000 clones, with approximately 88% as singletons. The source material was peripheral blood. All receptors derive from a human donor in a cohort sampled during active COVID-19.

The CDR3 loop reads CASSQDPSSAAYNSPLHF. CDR3 coding DNA: TGTGCCAGCAGCCAAGATCCTTCAAGCGCGGCCTATAATTCACCCCTCCACTTT. The genes are TRBV4-2 and TRBJ1-6; D remains ambiguous. The CDR3 has 18 amino acids. V was trimmed by 0 bases and J by 2 bases, leaving 14 bases between them. CDR1 LGHNA and CDR2 YNFKEQ come from the germline V gene.

V usage is TRBV19 and J usage is TRBJ1-6; 7 nucleotides line up with TRBD1. This CDR3 is built from 15 residues. The J segment lost 5 bases and the V segment lost 3 bases, leaving 4 bases of the junction unmatched. Germline V gives CDR1 LNHDA, CDR2 SQIVND (reference sequence). The CDR3 spells CASSIGDSHNSPLHF. For the CDR3, the DNA is TGTGCCAGTAGTATCGGGGACAGCCATAATTCACCCCTCCACTTT.

The chain is built from TRBV9 and TRBJ2-7; D possibly corresponds to TRBD1 (6 bases). The germline V gene has CDR1 SGDLS and CDR2 YYNGEE. V lost 4 bases, J lost 7 bases, and 18 bases lay in between. The CDR3 contains 14 residues. The CDR3 loop reads CASSSRTGTLEQYF. The CDR3 region has the DNA TGTGCCAGCAGCTCGAGAACCGGGACACTTGAGCAGTACTTC.

The chain combines TRBV4-1 with TRBJ1-1; D unresolved. Trimming shortened V by 1 base and J by 8 bases, and 14 bases separated the two germline ends. The CDR3 extends over 14 amino acids. Per the germline V gene, CDR1 is MGHRA and CDR2 is YSYEKL. The CDR3 bases are TGCGCCAGCAGCCAAGTGATCCGGGGAGAAGAAGCTTTCTTT. It codes for CASSQVIRGEEAFF.

The chain is built from TRBV5-4 and TRBJ2-3, with D perhaps TRBD2 (6 bases). CDR3 length: 15 residues. Germline V gene lookup returns CDR1 SGHNT and CDR2 YYREEE (reference sequence). V lost 2 bases and J 6 bases, leaving 16 bases between the germline ends. The DNA for the CDR3 is TGTGCCAGCAGCTTCAGCCAGGGAGGCTCGGATACGCAGTATTTT. It is translated as CASSFSQGGSDTQYF.

The rearrangement joins TRBV7-2 to TRBJ2-2, with D perhaps matching TRBD2 (6 bases). The ends were cut back, 0 bases at V and 7 bases at J, with 6 bases in the middle. CDR1 is SGHTA and CDR2 is FQGNSA in the germline V gene. The CDR3 consists of 13 residues. CDR3 in amino acids: CASSLARGGELFF. Here the CDR3 DNA reads TGTGCCAGCAGCTTAGCGCGGGGCGGGGAGCTGTTTTTT.

The chain links TRBV30 to TRBJ1-3; no firm D call. In germline, CDR1 is GTSNPN, CDR2 SVGIG (reference sequence). V was shortened by 3 bases and J by 0 bases, with 9 bases between the two germline ends. This CDR3 is built from 14 residues. CDR3 DNA sequence: TGTGCCTGGAGCTCCAAGAGCTCTGGAAACACCATATATTTT. This codes for CAWSSKSSGNTIYF. The full variable domain, in which reference TRBV30 and TRBJ1-3 provide the parts outside the CDR3, is SQTIHQWPATLVQPVGSPLSLECTVEGTSNPNLYWYRQAAGRGLQLLFYSVGIGQISSEVPQNLSASRPQDRQFILSSKKLLLSDSGFYLCAWSSKSSGNTIYFGEGSWLTVV.

The gene calls are TRBV6-5 and TRBJ1-2, with 10 bases lining up with TRBD1. The junction had 11 bases not matched to a gene; V was cut back by 9 bases and J by 4 bases. The CDR3 runs to 15 residues. Germline CDR1 is MNHEY and CDR2 is SVGAGI. CDR3 sequence (DNA): TGTGCCAGATTGGAGAGACAGGGGGCGTTCTATGGCTACACCTTC. Its protein product is CARLERQGAFYGYTF.

This sequence joins TRBV2 and TRBJ1-3; 10 bases are a match to TRBD1. Germline V gene sequence: CDR1 SNHLY, CDR2 FYNNEI. There are 13 residues in the CDR3. With 10 bases clipped from V and 1 base from J, the junction kept 1 base outside the gene matches. The CDR3 reads CATGQGSGNTIYF. Here the CDR3 DNA reads TGTGCCACGGGACAGGGGTCTGGAAACACCATATATTTT.

This chain joins TRBV27 and TRBJ2-3, with TRBD1 matching 9 bases. J was trimmed by 5 bases and V by 4 bases; bases with no gene match: 13. The V gene's germline CDR1 is MNHEY and CDR2 SMNVEV (reference sequence). The CDR3 has 17 residues. The CDR3 spells CASSSTYRGRNKDTQYF. The CDR3 coding sequence is TGTGCCAGCAGTTCAACCTACAGGGGGCGGAACAAAGATACGCAGTATTTT.

The chain employs TRBV7-2 and TRBJ2-5; D perhaps matches TRBD1 (6 bases). The V gene lost 1 base and the J gene lost 4 bases, with 19 bases spanning the gap. There are 17 residues in the CDR3. The germline V gene encodes CDR1 SGHTA and CDR2 FQGNSA. CDR3 nucleotide sequence: TGTGCCAGCAGCTTAGAGAGACAGGCTCAGAGGGTAGAGACCCAGTACTTC. Protein sequence: CASSLERQAQRVETQYF.

The genes are TRBV28 and TRBJ2-7; 8 nucleotides agree with TRBD2. Germline V lookup: CDR1 MDHEN, CDR2 SYDVKM. This CDR3 contains 13 residues. The V segment lost 5 bases and the J segment 4 bases; nucleotides outside the gene matches: 4. CDR3 residues: CASSLGRGYEQYF. The CDR3, as DNA: TGTGCCAGCAGTCTCGGGAGGGGGTACGAGCAGTACTTC.

This clone showed up just once. The V and J genes are TRBV5-1 and TRBJ1-6; 8 positions agree with TRBD1. The junction had 4 bases not matched to a gene; V was cut back by 4 bases and J by 7 bases. The CDR3 covers 14 residues. Germline CDR1 reads SGHRS; CDR2 reads YFSETQ. CDR3 in DNA: TGCGCCAGCAGCCGCGGACAGGGAAATTCACCCCTCCACTTT. Translated: CASSRGQGNSPLHF.

V gene TRBV2 combines with J gene TRBJ1-6; weak D call: TRBD1 (5 bases). The V and J ends lost 4 bases and 10 bases respectively, with 14 bases between them. Germline values: CDR1 SNHLY, CDR2 FYNNEI. The CDR3 covers 14 residues. As DNA, the CDR3 is TGTGCCAGCAGTGGGAGACAGCTGAACTCACCCCTCCACTTT. Translation gives CASSGRQLNSPLHF.

The V call is TRBV28, the J call TRBJ2-5; 10 bases fit TRBD2. The CDR3 contains 16 residues. Germline CDR1 and CDR2: MDHEN and SYDVKM. Losses at the gene ends were 6 bases for V and 1 base for J; bases not matched to a gene: 8. The CDR3 here is CASSRLGLARQETQYF. In nucleotides, the CDR3 is TGTGCCAGCAGCCGACTGGGACTAGCGCGCCAAGAGACCCAGTACTTC.

V gene TRBV28 combines with J gene TRBJ2-7; D uncertain. CDR1 MDHEN and CDR2 SYDVKM come from the germline V gene. There are 15 residues in the CDR3. V gave up 6 bases and J gave up 3 bases, with 18 bases separating them. The CDR3 reads CASSATFGGFYEQYF. The DNA of the CDR3 is TGTGCCAGCAGCGCCACATTTGGCGGTTTCTACGAGCAGTACTTC. The whole variable domain, filled in from reference TRBV28 and TRBJ2-7, reads DVKVTQSSRYLVKRTGEKVFLECVQDMDHENMFWYRQDPGLGLRLIYFSYDVKMKEKGDIPEGYSVSREKKERFSLILESASTNQTSMYLCASSATFGGFYEQYFGPGTRLTVT.

The chain combines TRBV19 with TRBJ2-7, with TRBD1 as a possible D gene (5 bases). The CDR3 contains 13 residues. V shed 5 bases and J shed 5 bases, with 13 bases lying between them. CDR1 LNHDA and CDR2 SQIVND come from the germline V gene (reference sequence). CDR3 residues: CASSLTVLNEQYF. CDR3 DNA: TGTGCCAGTAGTTTGACAGTTCTGAACGAGCAGTACTTC. Drawing the rest from reference TRBV19 and TRBJ2-7, the complete variable domain is DGGITQSPKYLFRKEGQNVTLSCEQNLNHDAMYWYRQDPGQGLRLIYYSQIVNDFQKGDIAEGYSVSREKKESFPLTVTSAQKNPTAFYLCASSLTVLNEQYFGPGTRLTVT.